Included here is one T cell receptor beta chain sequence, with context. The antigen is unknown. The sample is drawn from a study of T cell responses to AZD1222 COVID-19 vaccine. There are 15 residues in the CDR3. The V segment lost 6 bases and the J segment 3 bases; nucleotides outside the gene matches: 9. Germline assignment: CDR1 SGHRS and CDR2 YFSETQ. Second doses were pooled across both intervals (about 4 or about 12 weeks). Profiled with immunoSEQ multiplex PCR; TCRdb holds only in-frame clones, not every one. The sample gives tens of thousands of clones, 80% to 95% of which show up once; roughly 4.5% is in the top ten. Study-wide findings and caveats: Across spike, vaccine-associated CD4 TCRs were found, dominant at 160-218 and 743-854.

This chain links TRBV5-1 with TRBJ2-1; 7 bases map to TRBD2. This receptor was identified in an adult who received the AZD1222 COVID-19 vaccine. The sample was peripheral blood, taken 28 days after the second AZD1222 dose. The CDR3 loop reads CASIAGRGIYNEQFF. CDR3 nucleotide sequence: TGCGCCAGCATAGCAGGGCGGGGGATCTACAATGAGCAGTTCTTC.